This passage covers 21 T cell receptor beta chains from one sample sequenced in a study of blood T cell repertoires in COVID-19. Here immunoSEQ multiplex PCR was the method, and the copy in TCRdb shows in-frame clones only, minus some. The sample has approximately 200,000 clones; 80% to 90% are singletons. The specimen was PBMCs or T cells enriched from blood (not recorded which). Source of these receptors: a man in his forties who had recovered from COVID-19.

The V and J genes are TRBV12-5 and TRBJ2-1; TRBD1 aligns across 8 bases. This CDR3 has 16 amino acids. Looked up from germline, CDR1 is LGHNT and CDR2 is FRNRAP. Trimming removed 3 bases from V and 4 bases from J; junction bases left unmatched: 8. CDR3 residues: CASGFRLQGEYNEQFF. As DNA, the CDR3 is TGTGCTAGTGGTTTCCGCCTACAGGGGGAGTACAATGAGCAGTTCTTC.

This sequence joins TRBV24-1 and TRBJ1-2; 8 bases map to TRBD1. Germline CDR1 and CDR2: KGHDR and SFDVKD. Germline trimming cut 3 bases from V and 4 bases from J; bases unmatched to any gene: 6. The CDR3 consists of 15 residues. The CDR3: CATSDSGTGLYGYTF. In nucleotides, the CDR3 is TGTGCCACCAGTGATAGTGGGACAGGCCTCTATGGCTACACCTTC.

This clone was counted once. The V call is TRBV5-1, the J call TRBJ2-7; perhaps TRBD1 as D (5 bases). Per germline, CDR1 SGHRS and CDR2 YFSETQ. The V and J ends lost 0 bases and 4 bases respectively, with 20 bases between them. The CDR3 consists of 17 residues. DNA for the CDR3: TGCGCCAGCAGCTTGGAACCCCTATGGGGCCGAAAGTACGAGCAGTACTTC. This encodes CASSLEPLWGRKYEQYF. Variable domain in full (rest from reference TRBV5-1 and TRBJ2-7): KAGVTQTPRYLIKTRGQQVTLSCSPISGHRSVSWYQQTPGQGLQFLFEYFSETQRNKGNFPGRFSGRQFSNSRSEMNVSTLELGDSALYLCASSLEPLWGRKYEQYFGPGTRLTVT.

J is TRBJ2-5 and V is TRBV6-5; 8 nucleotides match TRBD1. Germline CDR1 reads MNHEY; CDR2 reads SVGAGI. V shed 2 bases and J 5 bases; nucleotides not matched to a gene: 7. CDR3 size: 15 residues. The CDR3 loop is CASSYARGRGETQYF. CDR3 DNA sequence: TGTGCCAGCAGTTACGCCAGGGGGCGCGGTGAGACCCAGTACTTC.

V usage is TRBV5-5 and J usage is TRBJ2-3; 10 bases line up with TRBD2. J lost 7 bases, V lost 5 bases, and 10 bases had no gene match. The germline CDR1 and CDR2 sequences are SGHKS and YYEKEE (reference sequence). The CDR3 is 15 residues long. CDR3 residues: CASRMLAGDPNTQYF. DNA of the CDR3: TGTGCCAGCAGAATGCTAGCGGGAGATCCGAATACGCAGTATTTT.

A few counts support this clone. The rearrangement uses TRBV21-1 and TRBJ2-7; no DNA check was done on the table's D call, TRBD2. TRBV21-1 is reported as a pseudogene. This CDR3 spans 14 amino acids. The CDR3 is CASSNERDSYEQYF. CDR3 nucleotides: TGTGCCAGCAGCAATGAAAGAGACTCCTACGAGCAGTACTTC.

This clone was recorded only once. J is TRBJ2-3 and V is TRBV2; 9 nucleotides agree with TRBD2. Germline V gene sequence: CDR1 SNHLY, CDR2 FYNNEI. The CDR3 consists of 16 residues. The ends lost 6 bases at V and 4 bases at J; junction bases unmatched: 11. The CDR3 region is CASRREGSLGSDTQYF. As DNA, the CDR3 is TGTGCCAGCAGGCGGGAGGGCTCCCTCGGGTCAGATACGCAGTATTTT.

The V call is TRBV3-1 (or the pseudogene TRBV3-2), the J call TRBJ2-4; 10 bases map to TRBD2. The junction had 6 bases not matched to a gene; V was cut back by 1 base and J by 0 bases. The germline gives CDR1 LGHDT, CDR2 YNNKEL (reference sequence). The CDR3 is made up of 18 amino acids. CDR3 bases: TGTGCCAGCAGCCAAGGGGGTCTAGCGGGAGCAGCCAAAAACATTCAGTACTTC. This translates into CASSQGGLAGAAKNIQYF.

The rearrangement links TRBV6-5 to TRBJ1-1; TRBD1 agrees at 7 bases. Germline V gene sequence: CDR1 MNHEY, CDR2 SVGAGI. The ends lost 7 bases at V and 2 bases at J; junction bases unmatched: 10. CDR3 length equals 15 residues. The CDR3 loop reads CASNNYRGGNTEAFF. The CDR3 region has the DNA TGTGCCAGCAACAATTACAGGGGAGGAAACACTGAAGCTTTCTTT.

The CDR3 sequence is CAISSGFVGNTIYF. In DNA form, the CDR3 reads TGTGCCATCAGTTCAGGGTTTGTTGGAAACACCATATATTTT. V usage is TRBV10-3 and J usage is TRBJ1-3, with a weak D call TRBD1 (5 bases). Deletions cut 5 bases from V and 3 bases from J, with 11 bases between. The CDR3 loop spans 14 amino acids. The germline V gene has CDR1 ENHRY and CDR2 SYGVKD.

This chain joins TRBV24-1 and TRBJ2-2; 7 bases line up with TRBD1. Germline V gene data show CDR1 as KGHDR and CDR2 as SFDVKD. V lost 2 bases and J lost 4; bases outside the gene matches: 9. The CDR3 consists of 17 residues. The CDR3 DNA sequence: TGTGCCACCAGTGATTCGTCAGGGGGAGTCGGCACCGGGGAGCTGTTTTTT. Protein: CATSDSSGGVGTGELFF.

V usage is TRBV15 and J usage is TRBJ2-5, with D perhaps matching TRBD2 (5 bases). Germline CDR1 reads LNHNV; CDR2 reads YYDKDF (reference sequence). V was pared by 1 base and J by 3 bases, with 12 bases between. CDR3 length equals 15 residues. CDR3 sequence reads: CATSRAPGGKETQYF. The DNA of the CDR3 is TGTGCCACCAGCAGAGCCCCTGGAGGAAAAGAGACCCAGTACTTC.

The rearrangement links TRBV3-1 (or the pseudogene TRBV3-2) to TRBJ2-2; D might be TRBD2 (5 bases). This CDR3 spans 13 amino acids. Germline values: CDR1 LGHDT, CDR2 YNNKEL (reference sequence). V lost 6 bases to trimming and J lost 6 bases, with 11 bases between them. The CDR3 nucleotides are TGTGCCAGCAGACGGACTGATCCCGGGGAGCTGTTTTTT. Protein sequence: CASRRTDPGELFF.

CDR3 loop: CASSQPDRVTEAFF. The CDR3 coding sequence is TGTGCCAGCAGCCAACCGGACAGGGTCACTGAAGCTTTCTTT. The chain joins TRBV4-2 to TRBJ1-1; 8 positions match TRBD1. The V gene's germline CDR1 is LGHNA and CDR2 YNFKEQ. With V trimmed by 2 bases and J by 4 bases, 3 bases remained unmatched. CDR3 length: 14 amino acids.

The V gene is TRBV19, the J gene TRBJ2-3, with TRBD2 matching 7 bases. The J segment lost 4 bases and the V segment lost 5 bases, leaving 3 bases of the junction unmatched. Germline loops: CDR1 LNHDA, CDR2 SQIVND (reference sequence). The CDR3 is 13 amino acids. The CDR3 sequence: CASSYSGSDTQYF. Written as DNA, the CDR3 is TGTGCCAGTAGTTATAGCGGGTCAGATACGCAGTATTTT.

V is TRBV7-2 and J is TRBJ2-1, with 13 bases aligning to TRBD2. There are 16 residues in the CDR3. CDR1 and CDR2 from the germline V gene are SGHTA and FQGNSA. Losses at the gene ends were 4 bases for V and 7 bases for J; bases not matched to a gene: 7. The CDR3 sequence: CASSSRLAGGRNEQFF. CDR3 sequence (DNA): TGTGCCAGCAGCTCGAGACTAGCGGGAGGTCGTAATGAGCAGTTCTTC.

The chain recombines TRBV10-1 with TRBJ1-3; perhaps TRBD1 as D (6 bases). Trimming removed 3 bases at V and 0 bases at J, with 15 bases between. Germline CDR1 WNHNN, CDR2 SYGVQD (reference sequence). The CDR3 runs 17 residues. The CDR3 protein is CASSEGAGDSSGNTIYF. As DNA, the CDR3 is TGCGCCAGCAGTGAAGGGGCAGGGGATTCCTCTGGAAACACCATATATTTT.

The CDR3 reads CASKRTAAGSEQYF. CDR3 in DNA: TGTGCCAGCAAAAGGACCGCGGCCGGGAGCGAGCAGTACTTC. This sequence joins TRBV27 and TRBJ2-7; perhaps TRBD2 as D (6 bases). The CDR3 has 14 residues. Trimming pared 7 bases from V and 6 bases from J, leaving 19 bases between. CDR1 and CDR2 (germline): MNHEY, SMNVEV (reference sequence).

The chain couples TRBV9 to TRBJ1-3; possible D gene TRBD1, 5 bases. This CDR3 has 15 amino acids. Per the germline V gene, CDR1 is SGDLS and CDR2 is YYNGEE. With 2 bases removed from V and 0 bases from J, the gap between germline ends came to 9 bases. Here the CDR3 reads CASSVPRDSGNTIYF. The CDR3 DNA reads TGTGCCAGCAGCGTTCCCAGGGACTCTGGAAACACCATATATTTT. Full variable domain (outside the CDR3, taken from reference TRBV9 and TRBJ1-3): DSGVTQTPKHLITATGQRVTLRCSPRSGDLSVYWYQQSLDQGLQFLIQYYNGEERAKGNILERFSAQQFPDLHSELNLSSLELGDSALYFCASSVPRDSGNTIYFGEGSWLTVV.

This clone came up a few times. The chain has TRBV2 and TRBJ2-5, with 7 bases lining up with TRBD2. The CDR3 contains 14 residues. Germline V gives CDR1 SNHLY, CDR2 FYNNEI. V lost 6 bases to trimming and J lost 4 bases; unmatched junction nucleotides: 8. The CDR3 nucleotides are TGTGCCAGCAGGGATAATGGGAGGGCAGAGACCCAGTACTTC. It yields the protein CASRDNGRAETQYF.

This chain connects TRBV4-1 to TRBJ2-7; a weak D match, TRBD2 (6 bases). The CDR3 has 12 amino acids. Germline values: CDR1 MGHRA, CDR2 YSYEKL. Trimming removed 0 bases from V and 9 bases from J, with 9 bases in between. The CDR3 here is CASSQDGRRQYF. Here the CDR3 DNA reads TGCGCCAGCAGCCAAGACGGGAGACGGCAGTACTTC.